This TCR beta chain came from a study of identical twins. Study-level points and caveats: Invariant populations such as MAIT and iNKT cells could partly muddle zero-insertion analyses. While abundant cord blood beta clonotypes carried fewer insertions, memory repertoires showed no such pattern.

Every donor was a healthy Caucasian. Per the germline V gene, CDR1 is SGHAT and CDR2 is FQNNGV. This CDR3 has 16 amino acids. V was pared by 0 bases and J by 4 bases, with 13 bases between. This clonotype was counted many times. What it recognizes is unknown. TCRdb itself ran the 5' RACE reads through MiXCR, one entry per CDR3 protein. The sample holds approximately 410,000 distinct CDR3 sequences, about 18% seen once. Sequenced sample: naive T cells sorted from blood. This receptor was obtained from a man aged 50 to 60 in good health. The V gene is TRBV11-2, the J gene TRBJ1-3; no definite D call. The CDR3 reads CASSLEVKLRGNTIYF. The CDR3 bases are TGTGCCAGCAGCTTAGAAGTCAAACTCCGGGGAAACACCATATATTTT.